This TCR beta chain was sequenced during a study of CD8+ T cells in alopecia areata. Study-wide background: The protocol delivered tofacitinib for 6 to 18 months, then withdrew it for 6 months.

The treatment was: oral pan-JAK inhibitor, 5-10 mg twice daily. TCR sequencing used cDNA made by reverse transcription of extracted RNA. Data came from immunoSEQ multiplex PCR; TCRdb stores just in-frame clones and leaves some out. The sample lists fewer than 350,000 clones, about three fifths occurring once. With 2 bases removed from V and 2 bases from J, the gap between germline ends came to 6 bases. Germline-derived CDR1 and CDR2 are SGDLS and YYNGEE. This CDR3 spans 13 amino acids. The V call is TRBV9, the J call TRBJ2-3; D call uncertain. The sample in question was CD4+ T cells sorted from blood, obtained at week 24, from a patient treated with tofacitinib. This TCR was sampled from a human donor with alopecia areata. CDR3 coding DNA: TGTGCCAGCAGCGTTGGCTTCACAGATACGCAGTATTTT. Protein sequence: CASSVGFTDTQYF.